This T cell receptor beta chain was captured in a study of blood T cell repertoires in COVID-19. Study summary: Sample material is recorded as cDNA or gDNA derived from T cells, B-cell-depleted T cells, or PBMCs.

CDR3 size: 16 residues. V shed 4 bases and J shed 3 bases, with 16 bases lying between them. Germline V gives CDR1 MDHEN, CDR2 SYDVKM. Data came from immunoSEQ multiplex PCR; TCRdb stores just in-frame clones and leaves some out. The sample lists about 280,000 clones; about 88% were seen once. The chain carries TRBV28 and TRBJ1-5; TRBD1 might be the D (6 bases). The sequenced material came from PBMCs or T cells enriched from blood (not recorded which). This clonotype originated in a woman aged 60-75 years in a cohort exposed to, infected with or recovered from COVID-19 (not recorded which). In nucleotides, the CDR3 is TGTGCCAGCAGTTCCAGTCAGGGGAGTTTCAATCAGCCCCAGCATTTT. Translation: CASSSSQGSFNQPQHF.